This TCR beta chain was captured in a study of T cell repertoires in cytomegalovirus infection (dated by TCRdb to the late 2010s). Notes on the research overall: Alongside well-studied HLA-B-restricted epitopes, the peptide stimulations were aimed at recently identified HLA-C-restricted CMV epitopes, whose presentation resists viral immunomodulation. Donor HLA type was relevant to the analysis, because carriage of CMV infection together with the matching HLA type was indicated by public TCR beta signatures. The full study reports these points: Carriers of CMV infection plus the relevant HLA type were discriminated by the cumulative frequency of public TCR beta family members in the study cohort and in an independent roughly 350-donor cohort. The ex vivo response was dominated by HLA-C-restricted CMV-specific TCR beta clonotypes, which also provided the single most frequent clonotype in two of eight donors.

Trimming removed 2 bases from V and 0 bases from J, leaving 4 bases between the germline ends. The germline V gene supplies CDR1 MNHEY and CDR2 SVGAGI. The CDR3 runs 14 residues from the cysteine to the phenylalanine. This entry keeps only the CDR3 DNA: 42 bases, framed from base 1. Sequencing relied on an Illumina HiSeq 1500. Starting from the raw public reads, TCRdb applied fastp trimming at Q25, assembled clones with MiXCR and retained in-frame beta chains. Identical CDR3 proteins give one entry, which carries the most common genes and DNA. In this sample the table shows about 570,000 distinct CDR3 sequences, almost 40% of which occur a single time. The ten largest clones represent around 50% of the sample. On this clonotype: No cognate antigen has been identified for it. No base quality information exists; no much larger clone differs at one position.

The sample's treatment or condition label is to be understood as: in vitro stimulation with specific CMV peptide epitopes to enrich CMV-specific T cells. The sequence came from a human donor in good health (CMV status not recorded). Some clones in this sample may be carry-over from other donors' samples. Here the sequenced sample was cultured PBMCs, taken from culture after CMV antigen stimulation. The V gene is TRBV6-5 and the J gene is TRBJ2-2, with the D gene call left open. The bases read TGTGCCAGCAGTTACGCGTCGAACACCGGGGAGCTGTTTTTT. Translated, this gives CASSYASNTGELFF.